This TCR beta chain was identified in a study of shared clonotypes between healthy human individuals. Only a few counts were recorded for this clone. At one end the junction does not follow the germline gene, possibly because of a read error. Only CD45RO-negative cells positively selected for CCR7 counted as naive CD8 cells, so terminally differentiated effector memory CD45RA+ cells were excluded. Using immunoSEQ multiplex PCR, the repertoire was profiled, and TCRdb retains in-frame clones only, with some absent. The sample has around 2,000,000 clones; roughly 91% are singletons. This CDR3 contains 11 residues. Germline loops: CDR1 KGHSH, CDR2 LQKENI.

This rearrangement joins TRBV18 to TRBJ1-3, with 7 nucleotides matching TRBD1. The sequencing sample was made of naive CD8+ T cells from PBMCs. This TCR derives from a man between 18 and 35 years old in good health. Some clones in this sample may be carry-over from other donors' samples. CDR3 sequence reads: CASPDRLPRVF. The CDR3 coding sequence is TGTGCCAGCCCGGACAGGCTACCCAGGGTATTT. Drawing the rest from reference TRBV18 and TRBJ1-3, the complete variable domain is NAGVMQNPRHLVRRRGQEARLRCSPMKGHSHVYWYRQLPEEGLKFMVYLQKENIIDESGMPKERFSAEFPKEGPSILRIQQVVRGDSAAYFCASPDRLPRVFGEGSWLTVV.